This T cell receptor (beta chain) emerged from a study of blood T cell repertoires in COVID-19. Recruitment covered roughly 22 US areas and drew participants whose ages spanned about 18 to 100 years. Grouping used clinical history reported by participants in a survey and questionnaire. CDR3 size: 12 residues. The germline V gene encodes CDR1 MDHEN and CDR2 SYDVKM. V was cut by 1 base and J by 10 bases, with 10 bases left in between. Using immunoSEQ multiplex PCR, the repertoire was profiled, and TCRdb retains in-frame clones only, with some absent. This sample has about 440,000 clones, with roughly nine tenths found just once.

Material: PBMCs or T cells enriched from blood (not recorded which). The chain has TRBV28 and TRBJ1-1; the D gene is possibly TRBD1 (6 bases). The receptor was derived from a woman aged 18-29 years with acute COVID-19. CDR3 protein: CASSLLGGRAFF. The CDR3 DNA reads TGTGCCAGCAGTTTATTGGGGGGGCGAGCTTTCTTT.